The clone carrying this T cell receptor (beta chain) was recorded at least ten times. Among the patients, aged 18 to 65, hyperthyroidism was newly diagnosed and had lasted under 2 months. Germline lookup yields CDR1 LNHDA and CDR2 SQIVND (reference sequence). V gave up 4 bases and J gave up 3 bases, with 7 bases separating them. The CDR3 covers 13 residues. This record comes from a study of T cells in Graves' hyperthyroidism and ophthalmopathy. Background on the study: Peripheral blood specimens were obtained at initial diagnosis, prior to any treatment.

Using RNA transcripts as the source, TCR beta CDR3 regions were amplified. The HTBI primer set served for first-round RT-PCR of the TCR CDR3. TCRdb passed the multiplex PCR reads through MiXCR, listing each CDR3 protein once. The data show 750,000 to 900,000 distinct CDR3 sequences, over 35% seen once. The TCR was taken from a man between 18 and 35 years old with Graves' hyperthyroidism. This chain uses TRBV19 with TRBJ1-5; no reliable D call. Source material: blood. CDR3 nucleotides: TGTGCCAGTAGTACCCGCACCAATCAGCCCCAGCATTTT. Residues: CASSTRTNQPQHF.